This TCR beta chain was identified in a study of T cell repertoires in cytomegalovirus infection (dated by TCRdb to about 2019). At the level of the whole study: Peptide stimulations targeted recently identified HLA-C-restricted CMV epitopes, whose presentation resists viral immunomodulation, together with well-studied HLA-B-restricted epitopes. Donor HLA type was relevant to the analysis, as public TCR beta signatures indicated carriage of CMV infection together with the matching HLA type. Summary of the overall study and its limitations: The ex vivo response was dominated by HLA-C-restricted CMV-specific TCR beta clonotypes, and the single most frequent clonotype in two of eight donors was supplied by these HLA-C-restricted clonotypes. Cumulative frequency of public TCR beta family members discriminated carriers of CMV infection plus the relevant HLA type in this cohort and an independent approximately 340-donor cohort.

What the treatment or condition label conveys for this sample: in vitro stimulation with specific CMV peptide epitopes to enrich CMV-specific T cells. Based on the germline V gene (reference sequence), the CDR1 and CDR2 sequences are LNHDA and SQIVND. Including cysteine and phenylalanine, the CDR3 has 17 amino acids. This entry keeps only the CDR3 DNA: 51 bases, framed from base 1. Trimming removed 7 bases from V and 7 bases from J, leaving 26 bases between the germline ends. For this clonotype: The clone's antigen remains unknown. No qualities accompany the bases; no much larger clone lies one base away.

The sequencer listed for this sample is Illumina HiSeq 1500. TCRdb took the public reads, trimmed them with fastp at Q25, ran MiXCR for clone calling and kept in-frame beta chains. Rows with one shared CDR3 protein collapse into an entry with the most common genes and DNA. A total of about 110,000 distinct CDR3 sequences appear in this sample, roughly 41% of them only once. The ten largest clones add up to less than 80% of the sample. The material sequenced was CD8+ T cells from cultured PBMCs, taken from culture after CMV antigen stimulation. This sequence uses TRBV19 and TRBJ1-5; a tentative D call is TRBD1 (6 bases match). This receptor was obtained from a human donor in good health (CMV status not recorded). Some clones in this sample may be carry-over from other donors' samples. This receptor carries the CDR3 CASNIPFGDTRNQPQHF. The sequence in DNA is TGTGCCAGTAACATCCCCTTCGGGGACACGAGAAACCAGCCCCAGCATTTT. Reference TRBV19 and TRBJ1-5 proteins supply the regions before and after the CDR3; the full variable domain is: DGGITQSPKYLFRKEGQNVTLSCEQNLNHDAMYWYRQDPGQGLRLIYYSQIVNDFQKGDIAEGYSVSREKKESFPLTVTSAQKNPTAFYLCASNIPFGDTRNQPQHFGDGTRLSIL.